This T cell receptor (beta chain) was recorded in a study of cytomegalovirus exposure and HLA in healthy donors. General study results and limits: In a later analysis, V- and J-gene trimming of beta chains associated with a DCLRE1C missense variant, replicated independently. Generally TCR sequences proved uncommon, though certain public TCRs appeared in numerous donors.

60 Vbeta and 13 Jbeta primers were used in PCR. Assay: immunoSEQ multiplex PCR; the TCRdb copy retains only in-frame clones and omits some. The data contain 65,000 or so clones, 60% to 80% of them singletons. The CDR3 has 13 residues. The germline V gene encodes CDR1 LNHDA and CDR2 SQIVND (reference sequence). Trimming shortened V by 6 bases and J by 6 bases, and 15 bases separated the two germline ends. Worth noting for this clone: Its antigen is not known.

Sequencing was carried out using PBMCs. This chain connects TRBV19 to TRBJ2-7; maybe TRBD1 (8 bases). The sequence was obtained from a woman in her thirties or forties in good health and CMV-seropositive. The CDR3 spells CASSWTGRGEQYF. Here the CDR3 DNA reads TGTGCCAGTAGCTGGACAGGGAGGGGCGAGCAGTACTTC.